Below, 16 T cell receptor beta chains from the same sample are listed, as sequenced in a study of neurological immune-mediated disorders. The time point denotes: longitudinal time-point 2. TCRdb analysed the 5' RACE reads with MiXCR anew, one entry per CDR3 protein. This sample has 70,000 to 95,000 distinct CDR3 sequences, with less than 15% found just once. Sequenced material: PBMCs. The receptors come from a female donor with HTLV-1-associated myelopathy (HAM/TSP).

The sample holds many counts of this clonotype. This chain connects TRBV20-1 to TRBJ2-3; the D gene could be TRBD1 or TRBD2 (5 bases each). The germline V gene has CDR1 DFQATT and CDR2 SNEGSKA (reference sequence). Deletions cut 5 bases from V and 4 bases from J, with 19 bases between. The CDR3 sequence is 15 residues long. CDR3 in DNA: TGCAGTGCTTACTGGGACCTCCCCGGGCCAGATACGCAGTATTTT. It codes for CSAYWDLPGPDTQYF.

This clonotype is labeled as medium-sized. The rearrangement joins TRBV4-1 to TRBJ2-7; TRBD2 matches at 7 bases. V was pared by 0 bases and J by 0 bases, with 5 bases of the junction left unmatched. The germline V gene encodes CDR1 MGHRA and CDR2 YSYEKL. There are 16 residues in the CDR3. The CDR3 region has the DNA TGCGCCAGCAGCCAAGAAGCGGGGCCCAGCTCCTACGAGCAGTACTTC. This codes for CASSQEAGPSSYEQYF.

Many counts were recorded for this clonotype. Germline and junction disagree at one end, which may indicate a read error. The chain couples TRBV29-1 to TRBJ2-4; TRBD1 might be the D (8 bases). The CDR3 length is 14 residues. The V gene's germline CDR1 is SQVTM and CDR2 ANQGSEA. This CDR3 is CSVDKGTGLGGQSF. Written as DNA, the CDR3 is TGCAGCGTTGACAAGGGGACAGGACTCGGGGGGCAGTCCTTC.

The sample holds many counts of this clonotype. The chain uses TRBV20-1 and TRBJ2-2; TRBD2 agrees at 13 bases. Germline lookup yields CDR1 DFQATT and CDR2 SNEGSKA (reference sequence). V shed 3 bases and J 6 bases; nucleotides not matched to a gene: 1. This CDR3 contains 14 residues. CDR3 protein: CSARTSGGSGELFF. In DNA form, the CDR3 reads TGCAGTGCTAGGACTAGCGGGGGGTCCGGGGAGCTGTTTTTT.

This clonotype was picked up one time. The chain employs TRBV5-1 and TRBJ2-7, with a tentative D call TRBD1 (6 bases). The CDR3 has 14 residues. Looked up from germline, CDR1 is SGHRS and CDR2 is YFSETQ. Deletions cut 5 bases from V and 6 bases from J, with 18 bases between. The CDR3 coding sequence is TGCGCCAGCAGTCTCTTGACAGGCCCTGCCGAGCAGTACTTC. It is translated as CASSLLTGPAEQYF.

This clonotype appeared a few times. The J gene is TRBJ1-6, the V gene TRBV5-1; perhaps TRBD1 as D (5 bases). Germline V CDR1 and CDR2: SGHRS, YFSETQ. The CDR3 sequence is 15 residues long. Trimming shortened V by 0 bases and J by 7 bases, and 11 bases separated the two germline ends. The CDR3: CASSLGQGANSPLHF. Written as DNA, the CDR3 is TGCGCCAGCAGCTTGGGTCAGGGTGCCAATTCACCCCTCCACTTT.

There are many counts of this clonotype. This chain joins TRBV5-1 and TRBJ2-2, with TRBD1 identical over 8 bases. This CDR3 spans 15 amino acids. V dropped 2 bases and J dropped 3; count of bases not matched to a gene: 3. Per germline, CDR1 SGHRS and CDR2 YFSETQ. The CDR3 protein is CASSFGQGHTGELFF. CDR3 nucleotide sequence: TGCGCCAGCAGCTTCGGACAGGGCCACACCGGGGAGCTGTTTTTT. The whole variable domain, remainder taken from reference TRBV5-1 and TRBJ2-2, is KAGVTQTPRYLIKTRGQQVTLSCSPISGHRSVSWYQQTPGQGLQFLFEYFSETQRNKGNFPGRFSGRQFSNSRSEMNVSTLELGDSALYLCASSFGQGHTGELFFGEGSRLTVL.

This rearrangement joins TRBV7-3 to TRBJ2-1; 11 nucleotides agree with TRBD1. Germline lookup yields CDR1 SGHTA and CDR2 FQGTGA. V lost 2 bases, J lost 10 bases, and 4 bases stayed unmatched. This CDR3 region has 14 residues. CDR3 amino acids: CASSLLRTGGEQFF. The CDR3 DNA reads as TGTGCCAGCAGCTTATTAAGGACAGGGGGCGAGCAGTTCTTC.

This clonotype has a handful of counts. This chain's CDR3 is CASSPWTGQGEQYF. CDR3 sequence (DNA): TGTGCCAGCAGTCCTTGGACAGGACAAGGGGAGCAGTACTTC. The genes are TRBV6-1 and TRBJ2-7; the match to TRBD1 covers 7 bases. With 5 bases clipped from V and 7 bases from J, the junction kept 11 bases outside the gene matches. Per the germline V gene, CDR1 is MNHNS and CDR2 is SASEGT. The CDR3 covers 14 residues.

This clonotype was seen ten or more times. The gene calls are TRBV7-9 and TRBJ1-1, with D unresolved. Per the germline V gene, CDR1 is SEHNR and CDR2 is FQNEAQ (reference sequence). The CDR3 covers 14 residues. Trimming pared 5 bases from V and 1 base from J, leaving 11 bases between. As DNA, the CDR3 is TGTGCCAGCAGCCAAGTACCACGGAACACTGAAGCTTTCTTT. It translates to CASSQVPRNTEAFF.

Ten or more counts support this clonotype. The V call is TRBV21-1, the J call TRBJ2-7; TRBD1 is taken as the D call from the table, unchecked against the DNA. TRBV21-1 has pseudogene status. CDR3 size: 14 residues. As DNA, the CDR3 is TGTGCCAGCAGCAAACCGGGACACCTCTACGAGCAGTACTTC. Amino acids: CASSKPGHLYEQYF.

This clonotype was picked up a small number of times. The CDR3 DNA follows: TGTGCCATCAGCAGGACTAGCGAGAGCACAGATACGCAGTATTTT. Translated: CAISRTSESTDTQYF. The chain employs TRBV10-3 and TRBJ2-3, with 9 nucleotides matching TRBD2. V shed 6 bases, J shed 0 bases, and the junction held 4 bases outside the gene matches. Germline CDR1 is ENHRY and CDR2 is SYGVKD. The CDR3 sequence is 15 residues long.

This clonotype was recorded a few times. This chain connects TRBV2 to TRBJ2-7; no clear D. Trimming left V 3 bases short and J 6 bases short, with 15 bases between. Per the germline V gene, CDR1 is SNHLY and CDR2 is FYNNEI. This CDR3 has 14 amino acids. CDR3 in amino acids: CASSDTFVASEQYF. The CDR3 nucleotides read TGTGCCAGCAGTGATACGTTCGTGGCCAGCGAGCAGTACTTC.

The sample holds many counts of this clonotype. The chain carries TRBV12-3 or TRBV12-4 and TRBJ1-4; maybe TRBD1 (6 bases). This CDR3 spans 17 amino acids. V lost 5 bases and J lost 5, with 21 bases in between. The CDR3, as DNA: TGTGCCAGCAGTCCCCGCCGGGACACCCTAGTAAATGAAAAACTGTTTTTT. Its translation: CASSPRRDTLVNEKLFF.

CDR3 DNA sequence: TGTGCCAGCAGTGAAACAGGGTCTGGGGCCAACGTCCTGACTTTC. Encoded protein: CASSETGSGANVLTF. The rearrangement uses TRBV2 and TRBJ2-6, with D maybe TRBD1 (6 bases). The germline V gene encodes CDR1 SNHLY and CDR2 FYNNEI. This CDR3 is built from 15 residues. V lost 2 bases to trimming and J lost 1 base, with 6 bases between them.

In its sample, this clonotype was seen once. Just one base apart from a much larger clone, this may be a read error. J is TRBJ1-1 and V is TRBV2; no reliable D call. The CDR3 consists of 12 residues. V lost 7 bases and J lost 7, with 13 bases in between. Per germline, CDR1 SNHLY and CDR2 FYNNEI. The CDR3 DNA is TGTGCCAGCATCGCGTCCGTGGTTGAAGCTTTCTTT. This translates into CASIASVVEAFF.